Sequencing of this T cell receptor beta chain was carried out in a study of blood T cells in healthy people across ages. Whole-study results and caveats: In long-lived donors, naive CD4+ cell counts and diversity exceeded those of aged donors.

This clonotype was seen a few times. What it binds is unknown. Through a sample-barcoded 5' primer and a J-beta primer mix, a second PCR was run for 7 to 11 cycles. A single record per CDR3 protein comes from TCRdb applying MiXCR to the 5' RACE reads. The data contain about 1.4 million distinct CDR3 sequences, around 59% of them singletons. Trimming took off 3 bases at V and 15 bases at J, with 15 bases between the two ends. The CDR3 is 12 amino acids. The donors, all healthy, were Caucasians living in Russia, aged roughly 6 to 95. The sample comprised blood. The source is a man in his late teens or twenties in good health. The chain links TRBV12-3 or TRBV12-4 to TRBJ2-1; possibly TRBD1 for D (5 bases). CDR3 in DNA: TGTGCCAGCAGTTTCGAAGGAAAGGGGCGGTTCTTC. It codes for CASSFEGKGRFF.